This TCR beta chain comes out of a study of cytomegalovirus exposure and HLA in healthy donors. The study, taken as a whole, reports: There were a few CMV-associated chains whose specificity for CMV antigens was confirmed in vitro. Most TCR sequences were uncommon, yet certain public TCRs appeared in many donors.

Assay: immunoSEQ multiplex PCR; the TCRdb copy retains only in-frame clones and omits some. The sample includes under 150,000 clones, 80% to 90% of them seen just once. The V end was cut by 0 bases, the J end by 4 bases, with 8 bases between. This CDR3 region has 14 residues. Germline loops: CDR1 SGHNT, CDR2 YYREEE (reference sequence). This clone was seen just once. Its antigen is currently unknown. The source is a man between 18 and 29 years old in good health and CMV-seronegative. This chain uses TRBV5-4 with TRBJ1-3; D not resolved. The specimen was PBMCs. CDR3 sequence: CASSLGGTGNTIYF. CDR3 DNA sequence: TGTGCCAGCAGCTTGGGCGGTACAGGAAACACCATATATTTT.